This T cell receptor (beta chain) was captured in a study of cytomegalovirus exposure and HLA in healthy donors. Study information: Earlier, 150 million to 200 million T cells were analyzed, and some 120 million unique TCR beta sequences were found among them. Of over 350 genotyped donors, about 81% grouped in the Caucasian-associated ancestry cluster.

Findings and limits, study-wide: Under in vitro conditions, a few CMV-associated chains were confirmed as specific for CMV antigens. Rarity marked most TCR sequences, yet some public TCRs occurred in many donors.

The PCR ran on 60 Vbeta and 13 Jbeta primers. Profiled with immunoSEQ multiplex PCR; TCRdb holds only in-frame clones, not every one. The sample gives around 150,000 clones, about 76% of which show up once; roughly 2% is in the top ten. Germline CDR1 reads SGHAT; CDR2 reads FQNNGV. This CDR3 comprises 13 residues. V lost 4 bases and J lost 1, with 7 bases in between. A remark on this clone: Its target is not known.

The rearrangement joins TRBV11-2 to TRBJ1-1, with D possibly TRBD1 on 6 matching bases. This clonotype originated in a female donor in good health and CMV-seronegative. Sequenced sample: PBMCs. The chain's CDR3 is CASSWGQNTEAFF. The CDR3 nucleotides are TGTGCCAGCAGCTGGGGACAGAACACTGAAGCTTTCTTT.